These T cell receptor beta chains were read from a single sample in a study of siplizumab effects on memory and regulatory T cells. Generated by immunoSEQ multiplex PCR, the TCRdb table keeps only in-frame clones and is missing some. The repertoire holds around 100,000 clones, with 94% as singletons. Sequencing was performed on non-Treg CD4+ T cells sorted from blood. These receptor sequences come from a human donor in good health. CDR3s include the opening cysteine and the closing phenylalanine or tryptophan. Fields, in order: CDR3 length, D gene, J gene, clone size, V gene, CDR3 DNA, CDR3 protein. D genes are given only for firm matches. Clone size is shown for a subset of rows, as once, few, many or a class of expanded clone.

len: 13
d_gene: .
j_gene: TRBJ2-2
abundance: .
v_gene: TRBV6-5
CDR3nt: TGTGCCAGCATCTACAGGGCCACCGGGGAGCTGTTTTTT
CDR3aa: CASIYRATGELFF

len: 11
d_gene: .
j_gene: TRBJ2-7
abundance: .
v_gene: TRBV5-4
CDR3nt: TGTGCCAGCAGCTTGACAGACGAGCAGTACTTC
CDR3aa: CASSLTDEQYF

len: 14
d_gene: .
j_gene: TRBJ1-5
abundance: .
v_gene: TRBV2
CDR3nt: TGTGCCAGCAGTGTTCGGGGGAAAGGTCAGCCCCAGCATTTT
CDR3aa: CASSVRGKGQPQHF

len: 14
d_gene: TRBD2
j_gene: TRBJ2-7
abundance: .
v_gene: TRBV27
CDR3nt: TGTGCCAGCAGTTTAAGGCTAGCGGGAGAGGAGCAGTACTTC
CDR3aa: CASSLRLAGEEQYF

len: 14
d_gene: TRBD1
j_gene: TRBJ1-2
abundance: .
v_gene: TRBV19
CDR3nt: TGTGCCACTCGGACAGGGGCGTCGAACTATGGCTACACCTTC
CDR3aa: CATRTGASNYGYTF

len: 13
d_gene: TRBD2
j_gene: TRBJ2-3
abundance: once
v_gene: TRBV10-2
CDR3nt: TGCGCCAGCAGTGGGACTAGCGGGACCGGGCAGTATTTT
CDR3aa: CASSGTSGTGQYF

len: 16
d_gene: .
j_gene: TRBJ2-4
abundance: .
v_gene: TRBV6-4
CDR3nt: TGTGCCAGCAGTGACTCGATAAGCTCCTTAAAGGGCATTCAGTACTTC
CDR3aa: CASSDSISSLKGIQYF

len: 14
d_gene: .
j_gene: TRBJ2-2
abundance: .
v_gene: TRBV10-2
CDR3nt: TGCGCCAGCAAGGGTCAGAGAGAAACCGGGGAGCTGTTTTTT
CDR3aa: CASKGQRETGELFF

len: 13
d_gene: .
j_gene: TRBJ1-1
abundance: .
v_gene: TRBV29-1
CDR3nt: TGCAGCGTAGCCCTGGGGGCAGACACTGAAGCTTTCTTT
CDR3aa: CSVALGADTEAFF

len: 17
d_gene: TRBD2
j_gene: TRBJ2-3
abundance: .
v_gene: TRBV4-2
CDR3nt: TGTGCCAGCAGCCAAGATGGGGCGGGAGGGGCTTCAGATACGCAGTATTTT
CDR3aa: CASSQDGAGGASDTQYF

len: 16
d_gene: .
j_gene: TRBJ2-3
abundance: few
v_gene: TRBV5-5
CDR3nt: TGTGCCAGCAGCGTACAACCACCGAAGGAGGCAGATACGCAGTATTTT
CDR3aa: CASSVQPPKEADTQYF

len: 13
d_gene: .
j_gene: TRBJ1-4
abundance: .
v_gene: TRBV5-6
CDR3nt: TGTGCCAGCAGCTTGAGACTAACAGACAAACTGTTTTTT
CDR3aa: CASSLRLTDKLFF

len: 17
d_gene: .
j_gene: TRBJ1-4
abundance: .
v_gene: TRBV27
CDR3nt: TGTGCCAGCAGTTTATCGCGGGGGGGATCAACTAATGAAAAACTGTTTTTT
CDR3aa: CASSLSRGGSTNEKLFF

len: 16
d_gene: TRBD1
j_gene: TRBJ2-3
abundance: once
v_gene: TRBV7-9
CDR3nt: TGTGCCAGCAGCTCCCACGGACAGGGGGTTAGAGATACGCAGTATTTT
CDR3aa: CASSSHGQGVRDTQYF

len: 14
d_gene: .
j_gene: TRBJ2-1
abundance: .
v_gene: TRBV30
CDR3nt: TGTGCCTGGAGGCCAGCCGGGCCAAGGGATGAGCAGTTCTTC
CDR3aa: CAWRPAGPRDEQFF

len: 14
d_gene: TRBD1
j_gene: TRBJ2-1
abundance: .
v_gene: TRBV7-2
CDR3nt: TGTGCCAGCAGCCCAGGGACAGGGACCAATGAGCAGTTCTTC
CDR3aa: CASSPGTGTNEQFF

len: 14
d_gene: .
j_gene: TRBJ2-2
abundance: .
v_gene: TRBV5-4
CDR3nt: TGTGCCAGCAGCGGGGACTCCAACACCGGGGAGCTGTTTTTT
CDR3aa: CASSGDSNTGELFF

len: 17
d_gene: .
j_gene: TRBJ2-6
abundance: .
v_gene: TRBV4-1
CDR3nt: TGCGCCAGCAGCCAAGAATGGCGACCTCTCGGGGCCAACGTCCTGACTTTC
CDR3aa: CASSQEWRPLGANVLTF

len: 16
d_gene: .
j_gene: TRBJ2-3
abundance: .
v_gene: TRBV7-7
CDR3nt: TGTGCTAGCAGCTTAACCGCCGGGAGTCTGACAGATACGCAGTATTTT
CDR3aa: CASSLTAGSLTDTQYF

len: 16
d_gene: .
j_gene: TRBJ1-2
abundance: .
v_gene: TRBV18
CDR3nt: TGTGCCAGCTCACCGGAACGGAGGGGCTCGGGCTATGGCTACACCTTC
CDR3aa: CASSPERRGSGYGYTF

len: 12
d_gene: TRBD2
j_gene: TRBJ2-7
abundance: .
v_gene: TRBV5-6
CDR3nt: TGTGCCAGCAGCTTGGCCGGGGGGAGTCTGTACTTC
CDR3aa: CASSLAGGSLYF

len: 14
d_gene: TRBD2
j_gene: TRBJ2-3
abundance: .
v_gene: TRBV4-2
CDR3nt: TGTGCCACCCGACTAGCTCAGAGCACAGATACGCAGTATTTT
CDR3aa: CATRLAQSTDTQYF

len: 15
d_gene: .
j_gene: TRBJ2-1
abundance: .
v_gene: TRBV25-1
CDR3nt: TGTGCCAGCAGTGAATTCGGGCAGGTTTACAATGAGCAGTTCTTC
CDR3aa: CASSEFGQVYNEQFF

len: 16
d_gene: .
j_gene: TRBJ1-2
abundance: medium-sized
v_gene: TRBV19
CDR3nt: TGTGCCAGTAGTATGGGTCGAGGGGCCCCTAACTATGGCTACACCTTC
CDR3aa: CASSMGRGAPNYGYTF

len: 10
d_gene: .
j_gene: TRBJ2-3
abundance: .
v_gene: TRBV20-1
CDR3nt: TGCAGTGCTAGCACAGATACGCAGTATTTT
CDR3aa: CSASTDTQYF

len: 13
d_gene: TRBD1
j_gene: TRBJ1-2
abundance: once
v_gene: TRBV6-1
CDR3nt: TGTGCCAGCAGTGGGGACAGGGGGGGAGGCTACACCTTC
CDR3aa: CASSGDRGGGYTF

len: 13
d_gene: .
j_gene: TRBJ2-5
abundance: .
v_gene: TRBV10-2
CDR3nt: TGCGCCAGCAGTGAGGGGAACTGGGAGACCCAGTACTTC
CDR3aa: CASSEGNWETQYF

len: 13
d_gene: TRBD2
j_gene: TRBJ2-7
abundance: .
v_gene: TRBV5-4
CDR3nt: TGTGCCAGCAGCCGACGACTAGCGGGAGAGCAGTACTTC
CDR3aa: CASSRRLAGEQYF

len: 15
d_gene: TRBD2
j_gene: TRBJ2-7
abundance: .
v_gene: TRBV18
CDR3nt: TGTGCCAGCTCACCCAAGACTAGCGGCTCCTACGAGCAGTACTTC
CDR3aa: CASSPKTSGSYEQYF

len: 15
d_gene: TRBD1
j_gene: TRBJ2-1
abundance: .
v_gene: TRBV6-6
CDR3nt: TGTGCCAGCAGAGCAACAGGGGGCGGCTACAATGAGCAGTTCTTC
CDR3aa: CASRATGGGYNEQFF

len: 15
d_gene: .
j_gene: TRBJ2-2
abundance: .
v_gene: TRBV4-1
CDR3nt: TGCGCCAGCAGCCAAGGACTAGCGAACACCGGGGAGCTGTTTTTT
CDR3aa: CASSQGLANTGELFF

len: 13
d_gene: .
j_gene: TRBJ2-5
abundance: .
v_gene: TRBV12-5
CDR3nt: TGTGCTAGTGTTGTACAGGGCACTCAGACCCAGTACTTC
CDR3aa: CASVVQGTQTQYF

len: 16
d_gene: TRBD2
j_gene: TRBJ2-5
abundance: .
v_gene: TRBV27
CDR3nt: TGTGCCAGCAGGAAGAGCGGGACTAGCGGGAGAGAGACCCAGTACTTC
CDR3aa: CASRKSGTSGRETQYF

len: 14
d_gene: .
j_gene: TRBJ2-7
abundance: .
v_gene: TRBV4-2
CDR3nt: TGTGCCAGCAGCCGGGACAAGGGGACCTACGAGCAGTACTTC
CDR3aa: CASSRDKGTYEQYF

len: 14
d_gene: .
j_gene: TRBJ2-7
abundance: .
v_gene: TRBV2
CDR3nt: TGTGCCAGCAGTGTTGAGCGGGTAACCTACGAGCAGTACTTC
CDR3aa: CASSVERVTYEQYF

len: 19
d_gene: TRBD1
j_gene: TRBJ2-1
abundance: .
v_gene: TRBV7-9
CDR3nt: TGTGCCAGCAGCAACCGCCCAGAGTTGGACAGGGCTTGGTACAATGAGCAGTTCTTC
CDR3aa: CASSNRPELDRAWYNEQFF

len: 16
d_gene: .
j_gene: TRBJ1-4
abundance: .
v_gene: TRBV4-1
CDR3nt: TGCGCCAGCAGCCAAGATCTTTCAGTAACTAATGAAAAACTGTTTTTT
CDR3aa: CASSQDLSVTNEKLFF

len: 14
d_gene: TRBD1
j_gene: TRBJ2-5
abundance: .
v_gene: TRBV10-3
CDR3nt: TGTGCCATCAGCCTGGGACAGGACCAAGAGACCCAGTACTTC
CDR3aa: CAISLGQDQETQYF

len: 13
d_gene: TRBD2
j_gene: TRBJ2-7
abundance: .
v_gene: TRBV7-3
CDR3nt: TGTGCCAATTCCGGACTAGCCACATACGAGCAGTACTTC
CDR3aa: CANSGLATYEQYF

len: 14
d_gene: .
j_gene: TRBJ2-5
abundance: .
v_gene: TRBV7-6
CDR3nt: TGTGCCAGCAGCTTAGCGACAGTCCAAGAGACCCAGTACTTC
CDR3aa: CASSLATVQETQYF